What follows is one T cell receptor beta chain and its context. Its antigen is not identified. These data come from a study of T cell repertoires in cytomegalovirus infection. Notes on the study in general: Ex vivo responses were dominated by HLA-C-restricted CMV-specific TCR beta clonotypes.

Germline V gene data show CDR1 as DFQATT and CDR2 as SNEGSKA (reference sequence). The CDR3 loop spans 15 amino acids. The V and J ends lost 1 base and 3 bases respectively, with 12 bases between them. TCRdb analysed the reads with MiXCR anew, one entry per CDR3 protein. This table holds 450,000 to 650,000 distinct CDR3 sequences, less than 30% found once. The sequence was obtained from a human donor in good health (CMV status not recorded). Some clones in this sample may be carry-over from other donors' samples. Sequenced sample: PBMCs. The J gene is TRBJ1-4, the V gene TRBV20-1; D may be TRBD1 (5 bases). Here the CDR3 DNA reads TGCAGTGCTAGAGCAGGGACGACGGCTAATGAAAAACTGTTTTTT. Its protein is CSARAGTTANEKLFF.